This TCR beta chain was sequenced for a study of blood T cell repertoires in COVID-19. Study details: Specimens from acute and convalescent COVID-19 originated in the United States, Italy and Spain.

Per the original methods: The assay estimated nucleated cells by amplifying reference gene primers. Measured with immunoSEQ multiplex PCR; TCRdb has only the in-frame clones, and not every one. That table gives V, J and clone size, and the DNA gave D and trimming. The sample contains over 150,000 clones, around 90% of which appear only once. Assignment of participants to cohorts was predicated upon participant-reported clinical history. Recovery meant two consecutive negative NP/OP PCR tests, professional clearance, or resolved symptoms. Unmatched junction bases numbered 14, after V lost 4 bases and J lost 4 bases. CDR1 is SEHNR and CDR2 is FQNEAQ in the germline V gene (reference sequence). CDR3 size: 18 residues.

The chain employs TRBV7-9 and TRBJ2-7; 12 positions match TRBD1. The sequence was collected from a woman between 18 and 29 years old who had recovered from COVID-19. The specimen sequenced was PBMCs or T cells enriched from blood (not recorded which). The CDR3 coding sequence is TGTGCCAGCAGCTCAACACAACCCGGGACAGGGGGCAGATACGAGCAGTACTTC. Translated, it gives CASSSTQPGTGGRYEQYF.